This TCR beta chain was captured in a study of response to subunit inactivated influenza vaccine. Between the trimmed V and J ends, which lost 8 bases and 5 bases, there was a span of 10 bases. CDR1 and CDR2 (germline): MDHEN, SYDVKM. This CDR3 has 12 residues. This clonotype appeared once. TCRdb processed the RT-PCR reads anew with MiXCR; each CDR3 protein has one entry. This sample yields around 750,000 distinct CDR3 sequences, of which about 20% are seen a single time; about 10% belongs to the top ten. The sequences come from PBMCs from blood, collected more than 4 days after vaccination. The V call is TRBV28, the J call TRBJ2-1; D call uncertain. The sequence was obtained from a man aged 50-60 years who received an inactivated influenza vaccine. The CDR3 DNA is TGTGCCAGCTCACGGCGGCACAATGAGCAGTTCTTC. Amino acid sequence: CASSRRHNEQFF.